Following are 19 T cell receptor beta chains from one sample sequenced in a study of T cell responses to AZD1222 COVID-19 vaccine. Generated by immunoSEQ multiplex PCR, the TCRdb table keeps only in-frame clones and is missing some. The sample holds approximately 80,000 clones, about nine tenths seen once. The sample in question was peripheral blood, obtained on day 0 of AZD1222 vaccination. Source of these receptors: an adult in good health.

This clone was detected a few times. In DNA, the CDR3 is TGTGCCAGCTCACCAAACCAGGGAGCCTCTGGAAACACCATATATTTT. Protein product: CASSPNQGASGNTIYF. V is TRBV18 and J is TRBJ1-3, with a possible D match to TRBD1 (5 bases). Germline V lookup: CDR1 KGHSH, CDR2 LQKENI. Deletions cut 2 bases from V and 0 bases from J, with 11 bases between. The CDR3 has 16 amino acids.

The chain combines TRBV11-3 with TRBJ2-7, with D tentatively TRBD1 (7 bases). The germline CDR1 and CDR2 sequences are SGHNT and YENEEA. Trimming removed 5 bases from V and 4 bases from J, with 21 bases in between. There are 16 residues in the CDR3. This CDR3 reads CASSIAGGTVGYEQYF. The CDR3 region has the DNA TGTGCCAGCAGCATAGCCGGCGGGACAGTGGGGTACGAGCAGTACTTC.

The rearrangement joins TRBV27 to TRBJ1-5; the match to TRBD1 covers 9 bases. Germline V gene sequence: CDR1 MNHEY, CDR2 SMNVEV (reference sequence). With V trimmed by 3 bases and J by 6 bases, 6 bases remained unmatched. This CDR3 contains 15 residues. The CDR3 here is CASSLGTGHSQPQHF. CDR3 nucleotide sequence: TGTGCCAGCAGTTTGGGGACAGGGCATAGTCAGCCCCAGCATTTT.

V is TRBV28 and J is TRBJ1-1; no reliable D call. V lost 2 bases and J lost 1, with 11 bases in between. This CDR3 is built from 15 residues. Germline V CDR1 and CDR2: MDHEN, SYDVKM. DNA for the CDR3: TGTGCCAGCAGTTTACCCATTTCTTGGAACACTGAAGCTTTCTTT. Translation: CASSLPISWNTEAFF.

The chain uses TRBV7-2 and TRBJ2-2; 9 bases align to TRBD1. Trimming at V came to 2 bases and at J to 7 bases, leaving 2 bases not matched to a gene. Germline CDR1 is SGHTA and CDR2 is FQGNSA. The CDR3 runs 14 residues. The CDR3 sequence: CASSLRTGDGELFF. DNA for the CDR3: TGTGCCAGCAGCTTAAGGACAGGGGACGGGGAGCTGTTTTTT.

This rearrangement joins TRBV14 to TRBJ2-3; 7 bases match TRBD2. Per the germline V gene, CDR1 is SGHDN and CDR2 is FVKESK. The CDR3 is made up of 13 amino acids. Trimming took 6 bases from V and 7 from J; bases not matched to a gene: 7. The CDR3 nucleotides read TGTGCCAGCAGGCCGGGGGGACGGCATACGCAGTATTTT. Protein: CASRPGGRHTQYF.

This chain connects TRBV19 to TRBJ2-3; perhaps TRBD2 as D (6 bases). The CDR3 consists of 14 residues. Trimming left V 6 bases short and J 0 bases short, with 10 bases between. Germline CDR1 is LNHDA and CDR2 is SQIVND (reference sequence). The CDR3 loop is CASRVAVSTDTQYF. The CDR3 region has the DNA TGTGCCAGTAGGGTAGCGGTAAGCACAGATACGCAGTATTTT.

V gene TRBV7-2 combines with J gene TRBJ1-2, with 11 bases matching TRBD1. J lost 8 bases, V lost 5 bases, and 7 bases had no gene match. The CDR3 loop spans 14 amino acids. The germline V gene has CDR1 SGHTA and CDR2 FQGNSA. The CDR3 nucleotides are TGTGCCAGCAGCCCCGGACAGGGGGCGTACGGCTACACCTTC. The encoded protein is CASSPGQGAYGYTF.

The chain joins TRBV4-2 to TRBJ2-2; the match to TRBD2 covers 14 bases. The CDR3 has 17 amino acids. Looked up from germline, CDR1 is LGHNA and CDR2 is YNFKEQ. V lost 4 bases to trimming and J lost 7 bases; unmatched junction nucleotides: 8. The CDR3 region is CASSPTGLAGVGGELFF. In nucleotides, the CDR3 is TGTGCCAGCAGCCCGACGGGACTAGCGGGAGTCGGCGGGGAGCTGTTTTTT.

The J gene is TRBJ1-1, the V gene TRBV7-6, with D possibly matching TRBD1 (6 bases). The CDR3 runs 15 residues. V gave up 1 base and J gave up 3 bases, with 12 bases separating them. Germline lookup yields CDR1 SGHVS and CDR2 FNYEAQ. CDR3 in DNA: TGTGCCAGCAGCTTAGGTCTGGGGGCGGACACTGAAGCTTTCTTT. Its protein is CASSLGLGADTEAFF.

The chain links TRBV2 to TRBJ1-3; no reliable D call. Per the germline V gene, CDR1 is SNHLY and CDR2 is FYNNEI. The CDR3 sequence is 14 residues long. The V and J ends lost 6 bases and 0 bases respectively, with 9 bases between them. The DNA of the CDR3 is TGTGCCAGCAGGCCAGGAGGCTCTGGAAACACCATATATTTT. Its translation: CASRPGGSGNTIYF.

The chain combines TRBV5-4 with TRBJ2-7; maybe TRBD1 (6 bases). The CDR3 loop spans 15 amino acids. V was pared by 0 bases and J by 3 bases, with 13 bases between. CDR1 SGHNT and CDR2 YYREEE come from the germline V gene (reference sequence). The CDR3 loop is CASSLARGTVYEQYF. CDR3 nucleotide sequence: TGTGCCAGCAGCTTGGCCAGGGGTACCGTCTACGAGCAGTACTTC.

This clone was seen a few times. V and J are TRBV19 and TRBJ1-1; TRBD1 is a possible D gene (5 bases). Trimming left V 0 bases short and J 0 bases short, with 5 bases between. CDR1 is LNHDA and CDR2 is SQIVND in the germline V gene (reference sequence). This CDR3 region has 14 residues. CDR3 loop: CASSIDRVNTEAFF. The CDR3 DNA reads TGTGCCAGTAGTATAGACAGGGTGAACACTGAAGCTTTCTTT.

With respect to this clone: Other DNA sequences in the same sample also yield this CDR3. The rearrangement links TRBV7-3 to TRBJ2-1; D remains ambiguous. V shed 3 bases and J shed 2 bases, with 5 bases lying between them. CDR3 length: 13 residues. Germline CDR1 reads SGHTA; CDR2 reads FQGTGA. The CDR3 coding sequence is TGTGCCAGCAGCTTGGGGACCTACAATGAGCAGTTCTTC. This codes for CASSLGTYNEQFF.

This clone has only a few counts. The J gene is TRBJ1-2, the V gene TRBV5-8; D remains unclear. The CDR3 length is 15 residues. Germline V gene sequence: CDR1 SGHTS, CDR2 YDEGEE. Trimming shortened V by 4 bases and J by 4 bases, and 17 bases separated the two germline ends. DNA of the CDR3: TGTGCCAGCAGCCAGGAGGCGGCCAGTTTCTATGGCTACACCTTC. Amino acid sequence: CASSQEAASFYGYTF.

This CDR3 reads CASSQEGVVNTEAFF. The CDR3 nucleotides are TGCGCCAGCAGCCAAGAGGGGGTGGTGAACACTGAAGCTTTCTTT. The V gene is TRBV4-1, the J gene TRBJ1-1, with D possibly being TRBD1 (5 bases). Germline V gene sequence: CDR1 MGHRA, CDR2 YSYEKL. This CDR3 is built from 15 residues. With 0 bases removed from V and 0 bases from J, the gap between germline ends came to 8 bases.

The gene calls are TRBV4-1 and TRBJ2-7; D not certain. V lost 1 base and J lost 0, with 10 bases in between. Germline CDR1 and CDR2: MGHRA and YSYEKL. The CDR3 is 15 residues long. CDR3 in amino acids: CASSQGAFSSYEQYF. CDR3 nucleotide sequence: TGCGCCAGCAGCCAAGGAGCGTTTAGCTCCTACGAGCAGTACTTC.

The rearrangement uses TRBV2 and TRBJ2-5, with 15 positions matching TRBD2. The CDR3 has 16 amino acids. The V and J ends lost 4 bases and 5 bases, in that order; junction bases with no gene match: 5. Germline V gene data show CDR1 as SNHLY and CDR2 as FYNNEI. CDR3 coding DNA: TGTGCCAGCAGTGGGGGACTAGCGGGAGGTGGGGAGACCCAGTACTTC. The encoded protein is CASSGGLAGGGETQYF.

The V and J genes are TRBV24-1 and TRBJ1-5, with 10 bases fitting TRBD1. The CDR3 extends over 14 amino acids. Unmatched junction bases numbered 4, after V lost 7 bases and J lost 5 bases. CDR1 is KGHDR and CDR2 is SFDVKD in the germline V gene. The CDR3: CATSRGQGDQPQHF. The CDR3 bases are TGTGCCACCAGCCGAGGACAGGGGGATCAGCCCCAGCATTTT.